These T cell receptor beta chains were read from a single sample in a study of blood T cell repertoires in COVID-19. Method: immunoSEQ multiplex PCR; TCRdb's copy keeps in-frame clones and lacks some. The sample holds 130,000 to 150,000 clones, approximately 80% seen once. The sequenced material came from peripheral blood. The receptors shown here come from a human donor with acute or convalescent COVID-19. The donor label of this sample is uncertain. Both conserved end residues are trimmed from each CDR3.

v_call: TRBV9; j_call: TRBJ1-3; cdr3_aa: ASSAEGGSSGNTIY
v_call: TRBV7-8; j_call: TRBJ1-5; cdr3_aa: ASSKTGKGNQPQH
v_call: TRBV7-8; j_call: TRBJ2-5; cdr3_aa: ASSLARGTQY
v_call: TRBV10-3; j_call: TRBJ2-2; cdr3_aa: ASGTSEQAGELF
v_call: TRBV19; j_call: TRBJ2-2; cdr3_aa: ASSSAGGITGELF
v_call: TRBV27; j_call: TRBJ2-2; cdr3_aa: ASSSQASNTGELF
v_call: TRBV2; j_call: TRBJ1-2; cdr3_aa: ASSPTQYGYT
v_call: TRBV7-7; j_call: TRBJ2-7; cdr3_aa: ASSPSDRVGIYEQY
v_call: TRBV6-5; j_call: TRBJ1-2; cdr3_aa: ASSYSKGYGYT
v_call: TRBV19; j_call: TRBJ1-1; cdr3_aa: ASSSNREAF
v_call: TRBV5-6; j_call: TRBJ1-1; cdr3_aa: ASSAGQLNTEAF
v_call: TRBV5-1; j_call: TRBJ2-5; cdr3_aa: ASSTQSGTEETQY
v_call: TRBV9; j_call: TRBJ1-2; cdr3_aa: ASSPPGGGAYGYT
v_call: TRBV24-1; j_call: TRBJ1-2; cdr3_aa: ATKGIDYGYT
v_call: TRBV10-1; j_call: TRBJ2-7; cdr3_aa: ASSDGTGLTYEQY
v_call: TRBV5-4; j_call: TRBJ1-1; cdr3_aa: ASSYGRFTEAF
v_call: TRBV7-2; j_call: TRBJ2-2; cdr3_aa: ASNPTGGEGELF
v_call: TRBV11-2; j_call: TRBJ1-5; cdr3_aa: ASSLGLNQPQH
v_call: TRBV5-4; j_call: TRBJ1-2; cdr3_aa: ASSSTGVYGYT
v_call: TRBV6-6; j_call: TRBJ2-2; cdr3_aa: ASSYEVVTGELF
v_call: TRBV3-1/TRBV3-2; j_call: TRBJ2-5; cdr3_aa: ASSQVITSGGAQETQY
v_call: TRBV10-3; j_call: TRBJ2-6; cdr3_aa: AISESTGQGGVGANVLT
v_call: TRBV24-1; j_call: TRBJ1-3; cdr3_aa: ATSDVEGSSGNTIY
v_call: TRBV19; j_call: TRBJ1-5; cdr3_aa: ASSPGGVIEPQH
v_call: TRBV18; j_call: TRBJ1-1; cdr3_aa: ASSPPRDTEAF
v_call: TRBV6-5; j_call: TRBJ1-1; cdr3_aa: ASSSHRGRAF
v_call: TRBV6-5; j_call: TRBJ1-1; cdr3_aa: ASSRSQGVTEAF
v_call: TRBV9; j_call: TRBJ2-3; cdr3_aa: ASSVSTRVDTQY
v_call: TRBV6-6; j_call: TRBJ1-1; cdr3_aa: ASSYSRGLNTEAF
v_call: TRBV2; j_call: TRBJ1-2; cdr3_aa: ASRETGERGYT
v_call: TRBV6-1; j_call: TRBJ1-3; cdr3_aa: ASSENGAGYGNTIY
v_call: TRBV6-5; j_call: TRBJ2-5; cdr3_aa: ASSPWSDQETQY
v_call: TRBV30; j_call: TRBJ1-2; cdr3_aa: AWSATGINGYT
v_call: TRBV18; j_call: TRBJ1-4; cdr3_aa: ASSPRFVENGEKLF
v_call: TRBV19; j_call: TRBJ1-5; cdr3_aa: ASSMRVGQPQH
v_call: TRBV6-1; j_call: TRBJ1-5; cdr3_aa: ASSELQGIGNQPQH
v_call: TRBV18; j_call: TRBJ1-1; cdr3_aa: ASSPAVPGGNTEAF
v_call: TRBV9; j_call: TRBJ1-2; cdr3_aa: ASSTQGVANYGYT
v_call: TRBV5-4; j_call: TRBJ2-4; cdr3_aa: ASSSGTALAKNIQY
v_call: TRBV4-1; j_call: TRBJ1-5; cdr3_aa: ASSQEEQINQPQH
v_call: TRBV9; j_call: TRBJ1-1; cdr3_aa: ASSPMDRVVWVTEAF
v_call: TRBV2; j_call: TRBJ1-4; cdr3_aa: ASTLEMGDRGEKLF
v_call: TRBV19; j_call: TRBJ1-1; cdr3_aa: ASSWRTGRGTEAF
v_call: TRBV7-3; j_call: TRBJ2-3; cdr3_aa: ASSRSLTGGPDTQY
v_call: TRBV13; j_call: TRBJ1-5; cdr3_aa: ASSFREGNQPQH
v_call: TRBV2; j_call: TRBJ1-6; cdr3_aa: VSRDRGNSPLH
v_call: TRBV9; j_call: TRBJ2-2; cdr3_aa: ASSAERWDTGELF
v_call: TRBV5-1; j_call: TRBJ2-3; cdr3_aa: ASNSGTDTQY
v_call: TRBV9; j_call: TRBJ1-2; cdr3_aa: ASSVGDNYGYT
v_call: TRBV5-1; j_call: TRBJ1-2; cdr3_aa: ASSSQGGDGYT
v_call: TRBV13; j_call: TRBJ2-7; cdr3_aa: ASSSTAGQPPYEQY
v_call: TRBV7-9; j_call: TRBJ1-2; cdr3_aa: ASSPLSGYT